A selection of T cell receptor beta chains follows, all from one sample in a study of blood T cell repertoires in COVID-19. Sequencing was performed with immunoSEQ multiplex PCR; in TCRdb, only in-frame clones are kept and a portion is missing. Of around 310,000 clones detected, roughly 89% appear once; the ten largest clones hold over 8.5%. The sequencing input was PBMCs or T cells enriched from blood (not recorded which). All receptors derive from a woman in her 30s who had recovered from COVID-19. Both conserved end residues are part of each CDR3. A D gene is named only where the DNA matches it firmly. Rows give clone size only sometimes, using once, few, many, or a class for an expanded clone.

abundance | j_gene | d_gene | v_gene | CDR3nt | CDR3aa
NA | TRBJ1-4 | NA | TRBV6-6 | TGTGCCAGCAGGCAGGGCGAAGCAACTAATGAAAAACTGTTTTTT | CASRQGEATNEKLFF
NA | TRBJ2-1 | TRBD2 | TRBV2 | TGTGCCAGCAGTGGGTACACCACAGCGGGAGAGCCGTACAATGAGCAGTTCTTC | CASSGYTTAGEPYNEQFF
once | TRBJ2-2 | NA | TRBV11-1 | TGTGCCAGCAGCTTAGACGATTTACAGGGGGAGCTGTTTTTT | CASSLDDLQGELFF
NA | TRBJ1-2 | TRBD1 | TRBV10-3 | TGTGCCATCCGCGCGGACAGGGGAGCATCTGGCTATGGCTACACCTTC | CAIRADRGASGYGYTF
NA | TRBJ2-7 | TRBD2 | TRBV7-8 | TGTGCCAGCAGCCCTACAGCGGGAGTCGCCTACGAGCAGTACTTC | CASSPTAGVAYEQYF
NA | TRBJ2-2 | TRBD1 | TRBV15 | TGTGCCACCAGCAGAGATACAGGGGTAGACACCGGGGAGCTGTTTTTT | CATSRDTGVDTGELFF
NA | TRBJ1-3 | NA | TRBV18 | TGTGCCAGCTCACCATTGCCGGGGGAAATAACTGGAAACACCATATATTTT | CASSPLPGEITGNTIYF
NA | TRBJ1-1 | NA | TRBV29-1 | TGCAGCGTCCTCCCCTGGGGCGCCGACACTGAAGCTTTCTTT | CSVLPWGADTEAFF
NA | TRBJ2-3 | TRBD2 | TRBV5-1 | TGCGCCAGCAGCTTGGATAGCGGGAGCACAGATACGCAGTATTTT | CASSLDSGSTDTQYF
once | TRBJ2-7 | NA | TRBV7-6 | TGTGCCAGCGGGGCCAGAGGTGACTCCTACGAGCAGTACTTC | CASGARGDSYEQYF
NA | TRBJ2-1 | TRBD2 | TRBV5-1 | TGCGCCAGCAGCTTGGGGGGCGGGAGCTCCTACAATGAGCAGTTCTTC | CASSLGGGSSYNEQFF
NA | TRBJ1-1 | NA | TRBV28 | TGTGCCAGCAGGGTGACGGGGAACACTGAAGCTTTCTTT | CASRVTGNTEAFF
NA | TRBJ1-1 | NA | TRBV18 | TGTGCCAGCTCACCCTTACAGGGTGGAACGCAGAATGAAGCTTTCTTT | CASSPLQGGTQNEAFF
few | TRBJ1-4 | NA | TRBV3-1/TRBV3-2 | TGTGCCAGCAGCCAGGGAGACCTCTATAATGAAAAACTGTTTTTT | CASSQGDLYNEKLFF
NA | TRBJ2-3 | NA | TRBV15 | TGTGCCACCAGCAGTGACGACAGGCCCACAGATACGCAGTATTTT | CATSSDDRPTDTQYF
NA | TRBJ1-1 | NA | TRBV5-1 | TGCGCCAGCAGCTTAGAACTCAGGGTTTACACTGAAGCTTTCTTT | CASSLELRVYTEAFF
NA | TRBJ2-1 | TRBD2 | TRBV12-3/TRBV12-4 | TGTGCCAGCAGTTTAGGGGCAGCGGGAGACCCGTTCTTC | CASSLGAAGDPFF
NA | TRBJ1-2 | NA | TRBV12-3/TRBV12-4 | TGTGCCAGCAGTGGCCAGGGGTATGGCTACACCTTC | CASSGQGYGYTF
NA | TRBJ2-7 | NA | TRBV6-5 | TGTGCCAGCATTAGGGGCCACTCCTACGAGCAGTACTTC | CASIRGHSYEQYF
NA | TRBJ1-1 | TRBD1 | TRBV23-1 | TGCGCCAGCAGTCAATCAAGACAGGGGGCAAACACTGAAGCTTTCTTT | CASSQSRQGANTEAFF
NA | TRBJ2-6 | NA | TRBV27 | TGTGCCAGCAGTGAACTCTCCTCCGGGGCCAACGTCCTGACTTTC | CASSELSSGANVLTF
NA | TRBJ2-3 | NA | TRBV14 | TGTGCCAGCAGCCAAGAGGGGGCCCGCGGGAGCTTTCGCACAGATACGCAGTATTTT | CASSQEGARGSFRTDTQYF
NA | TRBJ2-3 | TRBD2 | TRBV7-2 | TGTGCCAGCAGCTCGATCGGGGGGGGAAGCACAGATACGCAGTATTTT | CASSSIGGGSTDTQYF
NA | TRBJ1-3 | NA | TRBV7-9 | TGTGCCAGCAGCTTAGGGGCAGGGGCGGCTGGAAACACCATATATTTT | CASSLGAGAAGNTIYF
many | TRBJ1-1 | NA | TRBV11-2 | TGTGCCAGCAGCTTAGGCCCTGGCGGCACTGAAGCTTTCTTT | CASSLGPGGTEAFF
NA | TRBJ1-4 | TRBD1 | TRBV18 | TGTGCCAGCTCACCAGGGACAGGGGACGAAAAACTGTTTTTT | CASSPGTGDEKLFF
NA | TRBJ2-3 | NA | TRBV5-1 | TGCGCCAGCAGCTTGGATCAGGGGATTACTAGCACAGATACGCAGTATTTT | CASSLDQGITSTDTQYF
NA | TRBJ1-1 | TRBD1 | TRBV7-9 | TGTGCCAGCAGCCAGGACAGGCCCAGTGTCTTT | CASSQDRPSVF
once | TRBJ2-1 | TRBD2 | TRBV10-2 | TGCGCCAGCTCCGGGTCCCGGGGGGGTGAGCAGTTCTTC | CASSGSRGGEQFF
NA | TRBJ2-5 | TRBD2 | TRBV11-2 | TGTGCCAGCAGCTTAACTAGCGGGAGGGGAGAGACCCAGTACTTC | CASSLTSGRGETQYF
NA | TRBJ1-5 | NA | TRBV27 | TGTGCCAGCAGAAGGGGAAATCAGCCCCAGCATTTT | CASRRGNQPQHF
NA | TRBJ1-1 | NA | TRBV7-9 | TGTGCCAGCAGCTTAGTCGGTGAGAACACTGAAGCTTTCTTT | CASSLVGENTEAFF
NA | TRBJ2-1 | NA | TRBV7-2 | TGTGCCAGCAGCTTAGTCCCTAGGGGGAATGAGCAGTTCTTC | CASSLVPRGNEQFF
NA | TRBJ1-2 | NA | TRBV13 | TGTGCCAGCAGCGAGGGCGGACTAGCCTTTGACTATGGCTACACCTTC | CASSEGGLAFDYGYTF
NA | TRBJ1-1 | NA | TRBV5-1 | TGCGCCAGCAGCTTAAGGACACCCTTGGGAACTGAAGCTTTCTTT | CASSLRTPLGTEAFF
NA | TRBJ2-1 | TRBD1 | TRBV10-1 | TGCGCCAGCAGTCTACAGGGGGGTCCCTACAATGAGCAGTTCTTC | CASSLQGGPYNEQFF
NA | TRBJ1-5 | NA | TRBV7-2 | TGTGCCAGCAGCTTAGTCGCGTATCAGCCCCAGCATTTT | CASSLVAYQPQHF
NA | TRBJ1-1 | NA | TRBV11-1 | TGTGCCAGCAGTCCGGGTTACACTGAAGCTTTCTTT | CASSPGYTEAFF
few | TRBJ1-2 | NA | TRBV7-2 | TGTGCCAGCAGCTTAGAGGGGGGGCCCTTCTATGGCTACACCTTC | CASSLEGGPFYGYTF
NA | TRBJ2-2 | TRBD2 | TRBV5-4 | TGTGCCAGCAGCTTGGGAGGCGGGAGGAGCACCGGGGAGCTGTTTTTT | CASSLGGGRSTGELFF
NA | TRBJ1-2 | NA | TRBV7-2 | TGTGCCAGCAGCTTACAGGGTTCAGATGGCTACACCTTC | CASSLQGSDGYTF
few | TRBJ1-2 | NA | TRBV10-3 | TGTGCCATCAGGCCGACAGCCGCTAACTATGGCTACACCTTC | CAIRPTAANYGYTF
NA | TRBJ1-2 | TRBD1 | TRBV4-3 | TGCGCCAGCAGCCAAGATCTTAACAGGGGATGGATTGGCTACACCTTC | CASSQDLNRGWIGYTF
once | TRBJ1-3 | TRBD1 | TRBV12-5 | TGTGCTAGTGGCCCGGGACAGGGTATCTCTGGAAACACCATATATTTT | CASGPGQGISGNTIYF
NA | TRBJ1-4 | NA | TRBV7-9 | TGTGCCAGCAGCCCGGGAACAACTAATGAAAAACTGTTTTTT | CASSPGTTNEKLFF
NA | TRBJ2-1 | TRBD1 | TRBV27 | TGTGCCAGCGGCCGCCCCTTTTGGGGTGGTGCAGGGGGTAATGAGCAGTTCTTC | CASGRPFWGGAGGNEQFF
NA | TRBJ1-2 | NA | TRBV6-1 | TGTGCCAGCAGTGGTAGCGAACGGCTAAAAACTAACTATGGCTACACCTTC | CASSGSERLKTNYGYTF
NA | TRBJ2-7 | TRBD2 | TRBV5-1 | TGCGCCAGCAGCTTGGGGACTAGCGGGAGGACCTACGAGCAGTACTTC | CASSLGTSGRTYEQYF
NA | TRBJ2-7 | NA | TRBV10-3 | TGTGCCATCAGTACGGAGGACTTGGAGCAGTACTTC | CAISTEDLEQYF
NA | TRBJ2-7 | TRBD1 | TRBV5-1 | TGCGCCAGCAGCACGGGACAGATCTACGAGCAGTACTTC | CASSTGQIYEQYF
NA | TRBJ2-3 | NA | TRBV7-2 | TGTGCCAGCAGCTTCTTCACTAGCACAGATACGCAGTATTTT | CASSFFTSTDTQYF
NA | TRBJ1-5 | NA | TRBV7-9 | TGTGCCAGCAGCTTAGGGGCGGGACTGCCAAATCAGCCCCAGCATTTT | CASSLGAGLPNQPQHF
NA | TRBJ1-5 | NA | TRBV19 | TGTGCCAGTGATTGGAGGGGCAATCAGCCCCAGCATTTT | CASDWRGNQPQHF
NA | TRBJ1-1 | NA | TRBV7-8 | TGTGCCAGCAGCTTAGTTGGTGGGGCACCCAACACTGAAGCTTTCTTT | CASSLVGGAPNTEAFF